A selection of T cell receptor beta chains follows, all from one sample in a study of blood T cells in healthy people across ages. One entry per CDR3 protein results from TCRdb running MiXCR on the 5' RACE reads. The sample shows 590,000 or so distinct CDR3 sequences, 25% to 35% of them seen only once. Material: blood. These receptors all stem from an elderly woman in good health. Each CDR3 is given without its conserved first and last residue.

length | V | CDR3
12 | TRBV20-1 | SASKLAGENIQY
11 | TRBV6-6 | ASSPGQFYGYT
16 | TRBV11-3 | ASSLEKFLTGGFYEQY
11 | TRBV6-1 | ASRGVAGREQF
9 | TRBV9 | ASSENNEQF
11 | TRBV29-1 | SVESGADNEQF
16 | TRBV6-2/TRBV6-3 | ASSYSTTPELSTDTQY
13 | TRBV27 | ASSFLDGSNYGYT
12 | TRBV28 | ASSGPVGTDTQY
10 | TRBV5-1 | ASSAGGSDYT
12 | TRBV7-9 | ASSLLPSDNEQF
13 | TRBV9 | ASSVGSGREGEQF
13 | TRBV20-1 | SAPPGVSPFGEQY
15 | TRBV15 | ATSRDPFSGYQETQY
14 | TRBV6-1 | ASSEALRGGLETQY
12 | TRBV7-2 | ASSLPPVGVEQF
13 | TRBV9 | ASSAHSFSYNEQF
13 | TRBV9 | ASSPQQNTNTEAF
12 | TRBV4-2 | ASSQGSVAGEQF
14 | TRBV9 | ASSARSTGPDYGYT
11 | TRBV6-1 | ASSEQWCGGYT
13 | TRBV7-9 | ASSSPDFSYNEQF
10 | TRBV12-3/TRBV12-4 | ASSLSQSIQY
14 | TRBV5-6 | ASSGEGQGYQETQY
11 | TRBV20-1 | SARGTSDYEQY
11 | TRBV20-1 | ASTLRDHYGYT
13 | TRBV5-1 | ASGLAGTSGNIQY
12 | TRBV20-1 | SAIDPGGAYEQY
14 | TRBV7-9 | ASSLAVGPLGTEAF
11 | TRBV28 | ASSSGGASGYT
13 | TRBV6-6 | ASSYGGSYNSPLH
9 | TRBV29-1 | SVERGYGYT
14 | TRBV12-3/TRBV12-4 | ASRRPGTGGADAQY
13 | TRBV6-6 | ASSGERPSKNIQY
11 | TRBV20-1 | SARAGGSTEAF
12 | TRBV5-1 | ASRGQGAYNEQF
11 | TRBV6-1 | ASTLGQPETQY
16 | TRBV4-1 | ASSRGPTSGGAGNIQY
14 | TRBV3-1 | ASSPPMRGAWDEQF
12 | TRBV9 | ASSDPGLANEQF
11 | TRBV7-9 | ASSLGGVNIQY
13 | TRBV10-3 | AISESRQNQETQY
11 | TRBV20-1 | SASLGAGYEQY
15 | TRBV5-4 | ASSLGGLGGRYNEQF
9 | TRBV20-1 | SAREVGPQY
12 | TRBV30 | AWSVHRGNTEAF
13 | TRBV6-5 | ASSYNQLRAYEQY
11 | TRBV7-9 | ASIGTGRTEAF
16 | TRBV4-2 | ASSQTSGSGVRDNEQF
10 | TRBV30 | AWKDRNYGYT
14 | TRBV12-3/TRBV12-4 | ASSLNPGLASSEQY
14 | TRBV7-2 | ASSLDGGGTSYEQY